These 14 T cell receptor beta chains share one sample of origin, sequenced in a study of control samples from healthy donors and cancer patients. The protocol was immunoSEQ multiplex PCR, while the TCRdb copy is restricted to in-frame clones and leaves out a portion. This sample has 100,000 to 150,000 clones, with about 94% found just once. What was sequenced was blood. The source is a young man in good health.

This clone was counted a few times. V is TRBV4-1 and J is TRBJ1-6, with D perhaps TRBD1 (5 bases). V lost 0 bases, J lost 1 base, and 16 bases lay in between. Germline-derived CDR1 and CDR2 are MGHRA and YSYEKL. The CDR3 sequence is 19 residues long. In nucleotides, the CDR3 is TGCGCCAGCAGCCAAGATCTAGTGGGGGGTGGGTCCTATAATTCACCCCTCCACTTT. Protein: CASSQDLVGGGSYNSPLHF.

This chain joins TRBV27 and TRBJ2-1; tentative D call: TRBD1 (6 bases). The CDR3 sequence is 13 residues long. V was shortened by 3 bases and J by 10 bases, with 13 bases between the two germline ends. Germline lookup yields CDR1 MNHEY and CDR2 SMNVEV (reference sequence). The chain's CDR3 is CASSFFRGGEQFF. CDR3 sequence (DNA): TGTGCCAGCAGTTTTTTCAGGGGTGGCGAGCAGTTCTTC.

The chain links TRBV19 to TRBJ2-2, with 8 bases identical to TRBD1. V lost 2 bases and J lost 3; bases outside the gene matches: 23. CDR3 length: 22 residues. Germline V gives CDR1 LNHDA, CDR2 SQIVND (reference sequence). The DNA of the CDR3 is TGTGCCAGTAGTATAAGGATGGGGGCAGGGGGCGGTCCCACACTTTACACCGGGGAGCTGTTTTTT. Translating it yields CASSIRMGAGGGPTLYTGELFF.

This clone was observed a single time. The V and J genes are TRBV28 and TRBJ1-6; the match to TRBD1 covers 9 bases. Germline V gene sequence: CDR1 MDHEN, CDR2 SYDVKM. The CDR3 has 15 residues. The V gene end was trimmed by 8 bases and the J gene end by 2 bases; junction bases not matched to a gene: 4. Here the CDR3 DNA reads TGTGCCAGCGACAACAGGGGGCCCTATAATTCACCCCTCCACTTT. This codes for CASDNRGPYNSPLHF.

The chain employs TRBV28 and TRBJ2-4; TRBD1 matches at 8 bases. V trimming: 3 bases; J trimming: 3 bases; junction bases outside the gene matches: 7. The germline CDR1 and CDR2 sequences are MDHEN and SYDVKM. The CDR3 length is 16 residues. The DNA of the CDR3 is TGTGCCAGCAGTTTTAAGGGACAGGAGTTCAAAAACATTCAGTACTTC. It codes for CASSFKGQEFKNIQYF. Filled out from reference TRBV28 and TRBJ2-4, the complete variable domain reads DVKVTQSSRYLVKRTGEKVFLECVQDMDHENMFWYRQDPGLGLRLIYFSYDVKMKEKGDIPEGYSVSREKKERFSLILESASTNQTSMYLCASSFKGQEFKNIQYFGAGTRLSVL.

The chain has TRBV7-2 and TRBJ2-1, with 9 nucleotides matching TRBD1. Per germline, CDR1 SGHTA and CDR2 FQGNSA. The CDR3 runs to 16 residues. V lost 7 bases to trimming and J lost 12 bases; unmatched junction nucleotides: 19. This CDR3 reads CASTLGGDRAVEGQFF. The CDR3 nucleotides read TGTGCCAGCACTCTTGGGGGGGACAGGGCAGTGGAGGGGCAGTTCTTC. The full variable domain, its missing parts supplied by reference TRBV7-2 and TRBJ2-1, is GAGVSQSPSNKVTEKGKDVELRCDPISGHTALYWYRQSLGQGLEFLIYFQGNSAPDKSGLPSDRFSAERTGGSVSTLTIQRTQQEDSAVYLCASTLGGDRAVEGQFFGPGTRLTVL.

The chain uses TRBV11-2 and TRBJ1-6; a possible D gene is TRBD1 (6 bases). Between the trimmed V and J ends, which lost 2 bases and 16 bases, there was a span of 21 bases. Germline assignment: CDR1 SGHAT and CDR2 FQNNGV. The CDR3 spans 15 residues. CDR3 nucleotides: TGTGCCAGCAGCTTAATATCCGACAGGAGGCCCACTCTCCACTTT. Its protein is CASSLISDRRPTLHF.

This sequence joins TRBV30 and TRBJ1-5, with D perhaps TRBD1 (5 bases). This CDR3 has 14 residues. The germline V gene has CDR1 GTSNPN and CDR2 SVGIG (reference sequence). The V and J ends lost 0 bases and 8 bases respectively, with 14 bases between them. CDR3 nucleotides: TGTGCCTGGAGTGTACTTGGGGCCGAGGAGCCCCAGCATTTT. This sequence encodes CAWSVLGAEEPQHF.

This clone was seen only once. One end of the junction does not line up with germline, which may come from a read error. This chain connects TRBV2 to TRBJ1-3; D remains unclear. CDR1 SNHLY and CDR2 FYNNEI come from the germline V gene. CDR3 length equals 10 residues. CDR3 DNA: TGTGCCAGCAGTGAAGACACAGCCGGTTTT. Translated: CASSEDTAGF.

The CDR3 sequence is CAWSSTGAYNEQFF. Here the CDR3 DNA reads TGTGCCTGGAGTTCGACGGGTGCCTACAATGAGCAGTTCTTC. V gene TRBV30 combines with J gene TRBJ2-1; D ambiguous. The V end was cut by 2 bases, the J end by 2 bases, with 10 bases between. The CDR3 loop spans 14 amino acids. Germline CDR1 reads GTSNPN; CDR2 reads SVGIG (reference sequence).

The genes are TRBV4-1 and TRBJ2-6; maybe TRBD1 (5 bases). The V gene lost 0 bases and the J gene lost 4 bases, with 16 bases spanning the gap. CDR1 is MGHRA, CDR2 YSYEKL, per germline. The CDR3 has 18 amino acids. The CDR3 sequence: CASSQDWARVRGANVLTF. CDR3 nucleotide sequence: TGCGCCAGCAGCCAAGATTGGGCCAGGGTAAGAGGGGCCAACGTCCTGACTTTC.

The chain couples TRBV27 to TRBJ1-1; D is ambiguous. This CDR3 contains 13 residues. Germline values: CDR1 MNHEY, CDR2 SMNVEV (reference sequence). Between the trimmed V and J ends, which lost 6 bases and 1 base, there was a span of 9 bases. The CDR3 DNA follows: TGTGCCAGCAGGGGTATCACGAACACTGAAGCTTTCTTT. Residues: CASRGITNTEAFF.

The chain employs TRBV19 and TRBJ1-5; D is unresolved. Germline V lookup: CDR1 LNHDA, CDR2 SQIVND (reference sequence). Between the trimmed V and J ends, which lost 7 bases and 8 bases, there was a span of 12 bases. The CDR3 contains 12 residues. CDR3 amino acids: CASTQHGEPQHF. Written as DNA, the CDR3 is TGTGCCAGTACTCAGCATGGCGAGCCCCAGCATTTT.

In its sample, this clone was seen once. The rearrangement links TRBV9 to TRBJ2-2, with TRBD1 matching over 10 bases. From germline, CDR1 is SGDLS and CDR2 YYNGEE. This CDR3 comprises 16 residues. The ends lost 3 bases at V and 3 bases at J; junction bases unmatched: 5. This chain's CDR3 is CASSADRGYYTGELFF. Written as DNA, the CDR3 is TGTGCCAGCAGCGCGGACAGGGGGTATTACACCGGGGAGCTGTTTTTT.